These T cell receptor beta chains were read from a single sample in a study of cytomegalovirus exposure and HLA in healthy donors. The method was immunoSEQ multiplex PCR; TCRdb's version includes in-frame clones alone and lacks a portion of them. The table records under 200,000 clones, more than 70% of them present only once. Sequenced sample: PBMCs. These receptors were taken from a girl between 10 and 17 years old in good health and CMV-seronegative. Each CDR3 is given with its conserved first and last residue. The D gene is left open where the match is weak. Not every row has a clone size; where given, it reads once, few, many or a size class.

CDR3,DNA,D,V,J,size,length
CASSSRHGAAGIGELFF,TGTGCCAGCAGCTCTCGACACGGGGCAGCGGGTATCGGGGAGCTGTTTTTT,-,TRBV7-3,TRBJ2-2,-,17
CASGSERGYTF,TGTGCTAGTGGTTCCGAGAGGGGCTACACCTTC,-,TRBV12-5,TRBJ1-2,-,11
CASTSGGPGNTEAFF,TGTGCCAGCACTTCTGGAGGTCCGGGAAATACTGAAGCTTTCTTT,-,TRBV13,TRBJ1-1,-,15
CASSLVREDEQYF,TGCGCCAGCAGCTTGGTAAGGGAGGACGAGCAGTACTTC,-,TRBV5-1,TRBJ2-7,once,13
CASSSPGWTSGIGDTQYF,TGTGCCAGCAGCTCACCAGGGTGGACTAGCGGGATCGGAGATACGCAGTATTTT,TRBD2,TRBV7-9,TRBJ2-3,once,18
CASSVGGLSQETQYF,TGTGCCAGCAGCGTAGGGGGGCTCTCCCAAGAGACCCAGTACTTC,-,TRBV9,TRBJ2-5,-,15
CASSLDTRRGETEKLFF,TGTGCCAGCAGCTTAGATACTCGGAGGGGCGAGACTGAAAAACTGTTTTTT,-,TRBV11-2,TRBJ1-4,-,17
CASSPWGLAGYEQYF,TGTGCCAGCAGCCCTTGGGGACTAGCGGGGTACGAGCAGTACTTC,TRBD2,TRBV5-4,TRBJ2-7,once,15
CASSSLGGAIHGYTF,TGTGCCAGCAGCTCGCTTGGGGGGGCGATCCACGGCTACACCTTC,-,TRBV6-5,TRBJ1-2,-,15
CATSRDSGQPQHF,TGTGCCACCAGCAGAGATTCGGGGCAGCCCCAGCATTTT,-,TRBV15,TRBJ1-5,-,13
CASSLDGSSTDTQYF,TGCGCCAGCAGCTTGGACGGTTCTAGCACAGATACGCAGTATTTT,-,TRBV5-1,TRBJ2-3,-,15
CASRTLRGQGTDTQYF,TGTGCCAGCAGGACCCTCCGCGGACAGGGGACAGATACGCAGTATTTT,TRBD1,TRBV7-9,TRBJ2-3,-,16
CASTPGTSSYNEQFF,TGTGCCAGCACCCCCGGGACTTCCTCCTACAATGAGCAGTTCTTC,-,TRBV27,TRBJ2-1,-,15
CASSPDRGLLVEAFF,TGTGCCAGCAGTCCCGACAGGGGGTTACTCGTAGAAGCTTTCTTT,TRBD1,TRBV27,TRBJ1-1,-,15
CTINPSVADTQYF,TGCACCATAAATCCAAGCGTAGCAGATACGCAGTATTTT,-,TRBV29-1,TRBJ2-3,-,13
CASSLEATGTYEQYF,TGCGCCAGCAGCTTGGAGGCGACAGGGACCTACGAGCAGTACTTC,TRBD1,TRBV5-1,TRBJ2-7,-,15
CASRTDRGSSYNEQFF,TGTGCCAGCAGAACGGACCGGGGGAGCTCCTACAATGAGCAGTTCTTC,-,TRBV5-4,TRBJ2-1,-,16
CASSQDLFDTEAFF,TGTGCCAGCAGCCAAGATTTATTCGACACTGAAGCTTTCTTT,-,TRBV14,TRBJ1-1,-,14
CASSYGTGSNEQFF,TGTGCCAGCAGTTACGGGACAGGGTCAAATGAGCAGTTCTTC,TRBD1,TRBV6-5,TRBJ2-1,-,14
CASSPRLAGGPLEETQYF,TGTGCCAGCAGCCCCCGACTAGCGGGGGGGCCCCTGGAAGAGACCCAGTACTTC,TRBD2,TRBV7-3,TRBJ2-5,few,18
CASSPWTSGSQETQYF,TGTGCCAGCAGCCCTTGGACTAGCGGAAGTCAAGAGACCCAGTACTTC,TRBD2,TRBV7-9,TRBJ2-5,-,16
CASSQGLAGGLYQETQYF,TGCGCCAGCAGCCAAGGACTAGCGGGGGGCCTGTACCAAGAGACCCAGTACTTC,TRBD2,TRBV4-1,TRBJ2-5,few,18
CASSPPVTQTYEQYF,TGTGCCAGCTCACCACCGGTCACACAGACCTACGAGCAGTACTTC,-,TRBV18,TRBJ2-7,-,15
CASSEVSNEQFF,TGTGCCAGCAGTGAAGTCAGCAATGAGCAGTTCTTC,-,TRBV6-1,TRBJ2-1,few,12
CATPAGSGETQYF,TGTGCCACCCCCGCGGGGAGTGGAGAGACCCAGTACTTC,-,TRBV6-5,TRBJ2-5,-,13
CASSQTGATNEKLFF,TGTGCCAGCTCACAAACGGGTGCAACTAATGAAAAACTGTTTTTT,-,TRBV18,TRBJ1-4,-,15
CASSFYRGNEQFF,TGTGCCAGCAGCTTCTACAGGGGTAATGAGCAGTTCTTC,TRBD1,TRBV7-3,TRBJ2-1,-,13
CGYGETNTGELFF,TGTGGGTACGGGGAGACGAACACCGGGGAGCTGTTTTTT,-,TRBV7-7,TRBJ2-2,-,13
CASGLGNRGQETQYF,TGTGCTAGTGGTTTGGGGAACAGGGGTCAAGAGACCCAGTACTTC,TRBD1,TRBV12-5,TRBJ2-5,-,15
CASSLLRGGSYEQYF,TGCGCCAGCAGCTTGTTGCGGGGGGGCTCCTACGAGCAGTACTTC,TRBD2,TRBV5-1,TRBJ2-7,-,15
CASSLFRTSGGSQETQYF,TGTGCCAGCAGTCTTTTCAGGACTAGCGGGGGTTCCCAAGAGACCCAGTACTTC,TRBD2,TRBV28,TRBJ2-5,few,18
CASSFGQGLKFQYF,TGTGCCAGCAGCTTTGGGCAGGGGCTAAAGTTTCAGTACTTC,-,TRBV5-6,TRBJ2-4,few,14
CASRPPGNTEAFF,TGTGCCAGCAGGCCGCCAGGGAACACTGAAGCTTTCTTT,-,TRBV6-5,TRBJ1-1,-,13
CASSFAPSDTIYF,TGCGCCAGCAGCTTCGCCCCTTCGGACACCATATATTTT,-,TRBV5-1,TRBJ1-3,-,13
CAISESSSGSSYEQYF,TGTGCCATCAGTGAGTCGAGTTCGGGGTCCTCCTACGAGCAGTACTTC,-,TRBV10-3,TRBJ2-7,-,16
CAISGTAGFSGNTIYF,TGTGCCATCAGTGGGACAGCCGGTTTCTCTGGAAACACCATATATTTT,-,TRBV10-3,TRBJ1-3,-,16
CASKGEGLNTEAFF,TGTGCCAGCAAAGGAGAGGGCTTGAACACTGAAGCTTTCTTT,-,TRBV6-5,TRBJ1-1,few,14